This TCR beta chain comes out of a study of cytomegalovirus exposure and HLA in healthy donors. Trimming took 0 bases from V and 0 from J, leaving 7 bases between them. The germline V gene encodes CDR1 SGHRS and CDR2 YFSETQ. The CDR3 extends over 15 amino acids. The PCR employed 60 Vbeta primers together with 13 Jbeta primers. The repertoire was sequenced with immunoSEQ multiplex PCR; TCRdb's copy has only in-frame clones and lacks some. Here the sample spans some 130,000 clones, 65% to 80% being singletons. Sequencing was carried out using PBMCs. The sequence was collected from a male donor in good health and CMV-seropositive. This rearrangement joins TRBV5-1 to TRBJ2-1; D might be TRBD2 (6 bases). CDR3 sequence reads: CASSLGDFSYNEQFF. DNA for the CDR3: TGCGCCAGCAGCTTGGGGGACTTCTCCTACAATGAGCAGTTCTTC.